These T cell receptor beta chains were read from a single sample in a study of OX40 agonist ivuxolimab in advanced cancers. Sequenced by immunoSEQ multiplex PCR; TCRdb stores in-frame clones only, minus some. The data show about 77,000 clones, about 90% seen once. This sample comprised CD4+ or CD8+ T cells sorted from blood, obtained in a trial of the OX40 agonist ivuxolimab. Source of these receptors: an adult with an advanced solid tumor such as melanoma, head and neck, liver or kidney cancer. Each CDR3 is given with its conserved first and last residue. D genes are given only for firm matches. Not every row has a clone size; where given, it reads once, few, many or a size class.

d_call: .
j_call: TRBJ2-3
clone_size: .
v_call: TRBV12-5
cdr3_nt: TGTGCTAGTGCCCCTAGTTCGGATACGCAGTATTTT
cdr3_aa: CASAPSSDTQYF

d_call: .
j_call: TRBJ2-3
clone_size: .
v_call: TRBV5-1
cdr3_nt: TGCGCCAGCAGCCCACTCGGGGATACGCAGTATTTT
cdr3_aa: CASSPLGDTQYF

d_call: .
j_call: TRBJ1-1
clone_size: .
v_call: TRBV27
cdr3_nt: TGTGCCAGCAGTCACCTTGACAGGCCTCTCAGGGCTTTCTTT
cdr3_aa: CASSHLDRPLRAFF

d_call: .
j_call: TRBJ1-1
clone_size: .
v_call: TRBV11-2
cdr3_nt: TGTGCCAGCAGCCCTGTGCCGCGCGGTTTGAACACTGAAGCTTTCTTT
cdr3_aa: CASSPVPRGLNTEAFF

d_call: TRBD1
j_call: TRBJ1-2
clone_size: once
v_call: TRBV6-5
cdr3_nt: TGTGCCAGCAGTTACTCGTGGCAGGGGGCGTCTGGGGGCTACACCTTC
cdr3_aa: CASSYSWQGASGGYTF

d_call: TRBD2
j_call: TRBJ2-7
clone_size: .
v_call: TRBV5-6
cdr3_nt: TGTGCCAGCAGCTTATCGGCTAGCGGGTTTCGCGAGCAGTACTTC
cdr3_aa: CASSLSASGFREQYF

d_call: TRBD1
j_call: TRBJ1-2
clone_size: once
v_call: TRBV18
cdr3_nt: TGTGCCAGCTCACTCCTCCCCGGGACAGAGGGCTATGGCTACACCTTC
cdr3_aa: CASSLLPGTEGYGYTF

d_call: .
j_call: TRBJ2-3
clone_size: .
v_call: TRBV27
cdr3_nt: TGTGCCAGCAGTATAAAACGCACAGATACGCAGTATTTT
cdr3_aa: CASSIKRTDTQYF

d_call: .
j_call: TRBJ1-3
clone_size: .
v_call: TRBV6-5
cdr3_nt: TGTGCCAGCAGTTATGTCCCCTACAGCTCTGGAAACACCATATATTTT
cdr3_aa: CASSYVPYSSGNTIYF

d_call: .
j_call: TRBJ1-1
clone_size: .
v_call: TRBV5-1
cdr3_nt: TGCGCCAGCAGCACAGGGTTGGGGGAAGCTTTCTTT
cdr3_aa: CASSTGLGEAFF

d_call: TRBD1
j_call: TRBJ1-4
clone_size: .
v_call: TRBV9
cdr3_nt: TGTGCCAGCAGCGTAGACCTGGGACAGTATAATGAAAAACTGTTTTTT
cdr3_aa: CASSVDLGQYNEKLFF

d_call: TRBD1
j_call: TRBJ1-1
clone_size: .
v_call: TRBV7-9
cdr3_nt: TGTGCCAGCAGCTTCGAGTACAGGGGAACTGAAGCTTTCTTT
cdr3_aa: CASSFEYRGTEAFF

d_call: .
j_call: TRBJ1-5
clone_size: .
v_call: TRBV7-3
cdr3_nt: TGTGCCAGCAGCCCCGGAGGGGGATCTAGTCAGCCCCAGCATTTT
cdr3_aa: CASSPGGGSSQPQHF

d_call: .
j_call: TRBJ2-7
clone_size: .
v_call: TRBV27
cdr3_nt: TGTGCCAGCAGTTTATTGCCGGGGGCTTCCTACGAACAGTACTTC
cdr3_aa: CASSLLPGASYEQYF

d_call: .
j_call: TRBJ1-2
clone_size: .
v_call: TRBV7-9
cdr3_nt: TGTGCCAGCAGCCACGCAGAGACCTATGGCTACACCTTC
cdr3_aa: CASSHAETYGYTF

d_call: .
j_call: TRBJ1-4
clone_size: .
v_call: TRBV15
cdr3_nt: TGTGCCACCGGGACCTACACGGGGCAGGATAAAAAACTGTTTTTT
cdr3_aa: CATGTYTGQDKKLFF

d_call: .
j_call: TRBJ2-6
clone_size: .
v_call: TRBV7-9
cdr3_nt: TGTGCCAGCAGCTCCGACTCTGGGGCCAACGTCCTGACTTTC
cdr3_aa: CASSSDSGANVLTF

d_call: TRBD1
j_call: TRBJ1-5
clone_size: .
v_call: TRBV28
cdr3_nt: TGTGCCAGCAGTTCTCCCCGGGACAGGGGAATGAGCAATCAGCCCCAGCATTTT
cdr3_aa: CASSSPRDRGMSNQPQHF

d_call: TRBD1
j_call: TRBJ1-4
clone_size: .
v_call: TRBV11-2
cdr3_nt: TGTGCCAGCAGCGCGACAGGGTTTTACGAAAAACTGTTTTTT
cdr3_aa: CASSATGFYEKLFF

d_call: .
j_call: TRBJ1-1
clone_size: .
v_call: TRBV7-9
cdr3_nt: TGTGCCAGCAGCTTAGTGCTATCGAGCACTGAAGCTTTCTTT
cdr3_aa: CASSLVLSSTEAFF

d_call: .
j_call: TRBJ2-7
clone_size: .
v_call: TRBV5-4
cdr3_nt: TGTGCCAGCAGCTCCGACGGCCTGAAAATTGGAGGATACGAGCAGTACTTC
cdr3_aa: CASSSDGLKIGGYEQYF

d_call: .
j_call: TRBJ2-7
clone_size: .
v_call: TRBV28
cdr3_nt: TGTGCCAGCACCGGCGGGGCAAGGTCCTACGAGCAGTACTTC
cdr3_aa: CASTGGARSYEQYF

d_call: .
j_call: TRBJ2-5
clone_size: .
v_call: TRBV9
cdr3_nt: TGTGCCAGCAGCGACGTGGTGGCTGGCGAGACCCAGTACTTC
cdr3_aa: CASSDVVAGETQYF

d_call: .
j_call: TRBJ2-1
clone_size: .
v_call: TRBV6-5
cdr3_nt: TGTGCCAGCAGCGTAGCCAGCTCCTACAATGAGCAGTTCTTC
cdr3_aa: CASSVASSYNEQFF

d_call: .
j_call: TRBJ2-7
clone_size: .
v_call: TRBV6-9
cdr3_nt: TGTGCCAGACCTAACCTAAAGGACACCTCCTACGAGCAGTACTTC
cdr3_aa: CARPNLKDTSYEQYF

d_call: .
j_call: TRBJ1-2
clone_size: .
v_call: TRBV5-1
cdr3_nt: TGCGCCAGCAGCTTGCTGGACTCGAACTATGGCTACACCTTC
cdr3_aa: CASSLLDSNYGYTF

d_call: .
j_call: TRBJ2-2
clone_size: .
v_call: TRBV7-7
cdr3_nt: TGTGCTAGCAGCCCTGATAAGACGGCATCCGCCGGGGAGCTGTTTTTT
cdr3_aa: CASSPDKTASAGELFF

d_call: .
j_call: TRBJ1-2
clone_size: .
v_call: TRBV6-1
cdr3_nt: TGTGCCAGCACCAAACAATGGGAAGGTTATGGCTACACCTTC
cdr3_aa: CASTKQWEGYGYTF

d_call: .
j_call: TRBJ2-3
clone_size: .
v_call: TRBV23-1
cdr3_nt: TGCGCCAGCAGTCCGACTAGAAAGGGTCCACATACGCAGTATTTT
cdr3_aa: CASSPTRKGPHTQYF

d_call: .
j_call: TRBJ1-5
clone_size: .
v_call: TRBV6-1
cdr3_nt: TGTGCCAGCAGTGCGGGTTATAGCAATCAGCCCCAGCATTTT
cdr3_aa: CASSAGYSNQPQHF

d_call: TRBD1
j_call: TRBJ1-3
clone_size: .
v_call: TRBV6-5
cdr3_nt: TGTGCCAGCAGTCAAACAGGGGAACCTGGAAACACCATATATTTT
cdr3_aa: CASSQTGEPGNTIYF

d_call: .
j_call: TRBJ1-5
clone_size: few
v_call: TRBV6-5
cdr3_nt: TGTGCCAGCAGGGCAGGGGTAAGGGGTCAGCCCCAGCATTTT
cdr3_aa: CASRAGVRGQPQHF

d_call: .
j_call: TRBJ2-1
clone_size: .
v_call: TRBV30
cdr3_nt: TGTGCCTGGAGGACTGGTCTTTCCTACAATGAGCAGTTCTTC
cdr3_aa: CAWRTGLSYNEQFF

d_call: .
j_call: TRBJ2-7
clone_size: .
v_call: TRBV7-2
cdr3_nt: TGTGCCAGCAGCCTAAGGAGGGGTCTCGGGGCGACGCAAAACGAGCAGTACTTC
cdr3_aa: CASSLRRGLGATQNEQYF

d_call: .
j_call: TRBJ2-7
clone_size: .
v_call: TRBV5-1
cdr3_nt: TGCGCCAGCAGCTTGGTGGGAAAAGCCTACGAGCAGTACTTC
cdr3_aa: CASSLVGKAYEQYF

d_call: TRBD1
j_call: TRBJ2-5
clone_size: .
v_call: TRBV7-9
cdr3_nt: TGTGCCAGCAGCTTAGGACAGGGCCCGGAGACCCAGTACTTC
cdr3_aa: CASSLGQGPETQYF

d_call: TRBD1
j_call: TRBJ1-2
clone_size: few
v_call: TRBV19
cdr3_nt: TGTGCCAGTAGTATGGGACAGGGTCGCGCTGGCTACACCTTC
cdr3_aa: CASSMGQGRAGYTF

d_call: .
j_call: TRBJ2-1
clone_size: .
v_call: TRBV6-5
cdr3_nt: TGTGCCAGCAGTGGTCCCCCTCCAGGAGCAGGGGAGCAGTTCTTC
cdr3_aa: CASSGPPPGAGEQFF

d_call: .
j_call: TRBJ2-1
clone_size: .
v_call: TRBV6-6
cdr3_nt: TGTGCCAGCAGTTCGGGCCCCAGCACGTTCTTC
cdr3_aa: CASSSGPSTFF

d_call: .
j_call: TRBJ1-2
clone_size: .
v_call: TRBV4-1
cdr3_nt: TGCGCCAGCAGCCAAGATAGCGCCGGGATCCTCTATGGCTACACCTTC
cdr3_aa: CASSQDSAGILYGYTF

d_call: TRBD2
j_call: TRBJ2-1
clone_size: .
v_call: TRBV2
cdr3_nt: TGTGCCAGCAGAGGCGGACTAGCGGGTTCTTACAATGAGCAGTTCTTC
cdr3_aa: CASRGGLAGSYNEQFF

d_call: TRBD2
j_call: TRBJ2-1
clone_size: .
v_call: TRBV30
cdr3_nt: TGTGCCTGGAGTGTCTGGGGGGGGATGAATTACAATGAGCAGTTCTTC
cdr3_aa: CAWSVWGGMNYNEQFF

d_call: .
j_call: TRBJ2-2
clone_size: .
v_call: TRBV5-1
cdr3_nt: TGCGCCAGCAGCTTAACCAACACCGGGGAGCTGTTTTTT
cdr3_aa: CASSLTNTGELFF

d_call: .
j_call: TRBJ2-5
clone_size: .
v_call: TRBV5-1
cdr3_nt: TGCGCCAGCAGCTTGGCGTTAGAGACCCAGTACTTC
cdr3_aa: CASSLALETQYF

d_call: TRBD2
j_call: TRBJ2-7
clone_size: .
v_call: TRBV4-1
cdr3_nt: TGCGCCAGCAGCCAAGGTACTAGCGGAATTTACGAGCAGTACTTC
cdr3_aa: CASSQGTSGIYEQYF

d_call: TRBD1
j_call: TRBJ2-1
clone_size: .
v_call: TRBV6-1
cdr3_nt: TGTGCCAGCAGTACTCGGGACAGGTTGAATGAGCAGTTCTTC
cdr3_aa: CASSTRDRLNEQFF

d_call: TRBD2
j_call: TRBJ2-5
clone_size: few
v_call: TRBV27
cdr3_nt: TGTGCCAGCAGTTCACGGACTAGCGGGGGGTTGGCTCAAGAGACCCAGTACTTC
cdr3_aa: CASSSRTSGGLAQETQYF

d_call: TRBD1
j_call: TRBJ2-5
clone_size: .
v_call: TRBV5-1
cdr3_nt: TGCGCCAGCAGCTTGGGAGGGGGCATGGAGACCCAGTACTTC
cdr3_aa: CASSLGGGMETQYF

d_call: .
j_call: TRBJ1-4
clone_size: once
v_call: TRBV5-1
cdr3_nt: TGCGCCAGCAGCCCCGGGGGGACCGAGGGGGAAAAACTGTTTTTT
cdr3_aa: CASSPGGTEGEKLFF

d_call: .
j_call: TRBJ2-3
clone_size: .
v_call: TRBV5-1
cdr3_nt: TGCGCCAGCAGCTTGAAATCGGGGACTTGGGAGACGCAGTATTTT
cdr3_aa: CASSLKSGTWETQYF

d_call: .
j_call: TRBJ1-6
clone_size: .
v_call: TRBV18
cdr3_nt: TGTGCCAGCTCACCACCGGGGTTAGGGGTCAACTCTCATGGTTCACCCCTCCACTTT
cdr3_aa: CASSPPGLGVNSHGSPLHF

d_call: .
j_call: TRBJ1-2
clone_size: .
v_call: TRBV27
cdr3_nt: TGTGCCAGCAGTTTATCGGCAGGGGTTAACTATGGCTACACCTTC
cdr3_aa: CASSLSAGVNYGYTF

d_call: TRBD2
j_call: TRBJ2-5
clone_size: .
v_call: TRBV10-1
cdr3_nt: TGCGCCAGCAGTGAGCTGACTAGCCCCCAAGAGACCCAGTACTTC
cdr3_aa: CASSELTSPQETQYF

d_call: TRBD2
j_call: TRBJ2-2
clone_size: once
v_call: TRBV6-6
cdr3_nt: TGTGCCAGCAGCCGCGGGACTAGCGGGATGACCGGGGAGCTGTTTTTT
cdr3_aa: CASSRGTSGMTGELFF

d_call: .
j_call: TRBJ2-6
clone_size: .
v_call: TRBV9
cdr3_nt: TGTGCCAGCAGCGTGTGGGGGCGGAAGGCTGGGGCCAACGTCCTGACTTTC
cdr3_aa: CASSVWGRKAGANVLTF

d_call: TRBD1
j_call: TRBJ2-1
clone_size: .
v_call: TRBV7-6
cdr3_nt: TGTGCCAGCAGCTTGCCCTTACAGGGGGCCGGGAATGAGCAGTTCTTC
cdr3_aa: CASSLPLQGAGNEQFF

d_call: TRBD2
j_call: TRBJ2-5
clone_size: .
v_call: TRBV30
cdr3_nt: TGTGCCTGGAGTAGCCGGGGGGGCCGAGAGGAGACCCAGTACTTC
cdr3_aa: CAWSSRGGREETQYF